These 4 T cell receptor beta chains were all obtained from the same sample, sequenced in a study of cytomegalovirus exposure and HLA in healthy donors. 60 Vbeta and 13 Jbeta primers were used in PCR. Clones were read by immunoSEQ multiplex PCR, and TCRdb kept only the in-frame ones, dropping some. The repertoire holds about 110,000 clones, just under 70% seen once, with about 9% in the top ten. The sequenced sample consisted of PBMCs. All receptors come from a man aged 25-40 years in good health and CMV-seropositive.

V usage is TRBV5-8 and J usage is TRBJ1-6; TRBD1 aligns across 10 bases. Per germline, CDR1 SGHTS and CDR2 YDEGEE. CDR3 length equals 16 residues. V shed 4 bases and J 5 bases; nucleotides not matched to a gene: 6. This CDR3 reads CASSPRTGGNNSPLHF. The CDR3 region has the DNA TGTGCCAGCAGCCCTAGGACAGGGGGGAATAATTCACCCCTCCACTTT.

The CDR3 bases are TGTGCCAGCAGCTTATATACAGGGACCTACGAGCAGTACTTC. This sequence encodes CASSLYTGTYEQYF. This chain connects TRBV13 to TRBJ2-7; D might be TRBD1 (6 bases). Germline V gene sequence: CDR1 PRHDT, CDR2 FYEKMQ (reference sequence). CDR3 length: 14 residues. Trimming stripped 2 bases from V and 2 bases from J, with 10 bases between.

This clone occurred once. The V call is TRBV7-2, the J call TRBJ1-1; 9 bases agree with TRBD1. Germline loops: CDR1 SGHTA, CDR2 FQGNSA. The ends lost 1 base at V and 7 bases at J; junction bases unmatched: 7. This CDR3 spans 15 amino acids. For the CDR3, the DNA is TGTGCCAGCAGCTTAGGACAGGGGGAGGGACTTGAAGCTTTCTTT. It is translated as CASSLGQGEGLEAFF.

This CDR3 reads CASSVGRGGGTDTQYF. In nucleotides, the CDR3 is TGTGCCAGCAGCGTAGGGCGCGGGGGGGGCACAGATACGCAGTATTTT. The chain carries TRBV9 and TRBJ2-3; TRBD2 matches at 9 bases. Trimming cost V 0 bases and J 1 base; bases outside gene matches: 3. The CDR3 totals 16 residues. Germline loops: CDR1 SGDLS, CDR2 YYNGEE.